Listed here are 20 T cell receptor beta chains from one sample, sequenced in a study of blood T cell repertoires in COVID-19. Produced via immunoSEQ multiplex PCR; TCRdb's table is partial and in-frame only. The sample includes around 99,000 clones, 75% to 85% of them seen just once. Material: peripheral blood. Receptors were obtained from a woman over 75 with active or convalescent COVID-19.

This chain links TRBV5-6 with TRBJ1-2, with D tentatively TRBD1 (5 bases). This CDR3 region has 15 residues. Germline V gene lookup returns CDR1 SGHDT and CDR2 YYEEEE. Trimming cost V 5 bases and J 0 bases, with 14 bases left between them. CDR3 sequence reads: CASRYLTVTNYGYTF. CDR3 DNA sequence: TGTGCCAGCAGATACTTGACAGTAACTAACTATGGCTACACCTTC.

For the CDR3, the DNA is TGTGCCACCAGTGATCCGGGACTAGCAGCCTACAATGAGCAGTTCTTC. Its protein is CATSDPGLAAYNEQFF. The V gene is TRBV24-1, the J gene TRBJ2-1; 9 bases map to TRBD2. Germline values: CDR1 KGHDR, CDR2 SFDVKD. The CDR3 runs 16 residues. V shed 3 bases and J 2 bases; nucleotides not matched to a gene: 4.

The chain employs TRBV18 and TRBJ1-2; 12 nucleotides match TRBD1. This CDR3 has 15 residues. CDR1 and CDR2 from the germline V gene are KGHSH and LQKENI. V gave up 1 base and J gave up 7 bases; unmatched junction bases: 4. The CDR3 nucleotides are TGTGCCAGCTCACCACAGGGACAGGGGGCAGCTGGCTACACCTTC. Protein sequence: CASSPQGQGAAGYTF.

This clone was recorded once. The V gene is TRBV21-1, the J gene TRBJ2-5; the D call in the table, TRBD2, was not verified against the DNA. TRBV21-1 is a documented pseudogene. This CDR3 is 12 amino acids long. CDR3 in amino acids: CASKHGGETQYF. CDR3 nucleotides: TGTGCCAGCAAGCACGGAGGGGAGACCCAGTACTTC.

The CDR3 is CSVLGGTGSTEAFF. CDR3 coding DNA: TGCAGCGTTCTAGGCGGGACAGGGAGCACTGAAGCTTTCTTT. This rearrangement joins TRBV29-1 to TRBJ1-1; TRBD1 matches 9 bases. The germline gives CDR1 SQVTM, CDR2 ANQGSEA. The CDR3 length is 14 residues. V lost 5 bases, J lost 4 bases, and 8 bases stayed unmatched.

J is TRBJ2-3 and V is TRBV7-3; no definite D call. The ends were cut back, 5 bases at V and 6 bases at J, with 18 bases in the middle. This CDR3 is 15 amino acids long. Germline CDR1 reads SGHTA; CDR2 reads FQGTGA. CDR3 in DNA: TGTGCCAGCAGCCGAGAGGCTTCCCGATCGGATACGCAGTATTTT. Translating gives CASSREASRSDTQYF.

This clone came up a few times. The chain recombines TRBV27 with TRBJ2-1; 10 bases agree with TRBD2. With 2 bases clipped from V and 6 bases from J, the junction kept 4 bases outside the gene matches. Germline CDR1 reads MNHEY; CDR2 reads SMNVEV (reference sequence). This CDR3 region has 15 residues. CDR3 sequence reads: CASSLRLAGANEQFF. CDR3 sequence (DNA): TGTGCCAGCAGTTTAAGGCTAGCGGGAGCCAATGAGCAGTTCTTC.

This clone was counted a single time. This chain links TRBV29-1 with TRBJ2-2, with 7 bases identical to TRBD2. V lost 6 bases and J lost 4; bases outside the gene matches: 5. CDR3 length: 13 amino acids. Germline assignment: CDR1 SQVTM and CDR2 ANQGSEA. In DNA, the CDR3 is TGCAGCGTCCAACGGACTAGCACCGGGGAGCTGTTTTTT. It specifies CSVQRTSTGELFF.

The rearrangement links TRBV21-1 to TRBJ2-7; TRBD1 is taken as the D call from the table, unchecked against the DNA. TRBV21-1 is annotated as a pseudogene. This CDR3 has 14 amino acids. The CDR3 coding sequence is TGTGCCAGCAGCAAAGGGCAGGGGGCCTACGAGCAGTACTTC. It codes for CASSKGQGAYEQYF.

CDR3 region: CASSSQILLGSTGELFF. As DNA, the CDR3 is TGCGCCAGCAGCTCCCAAATCCTACTAGGTTCCACCGGGGAGCTGTTTTTT. The chain combines TRBV5-1 with TRBJ2-2, with D perhaps matching TRBD2 (5 bases). The germline V gene has CDR1 SGHRS and CDR2 YFSETQ. The V and J ends lost 3 bases and 4 bases respectively, with 19 bases between them. This CDR3 spans 17 amino acids.

CDR3 loop: CAWSVLGVSTGNTIYF. The CDR3 DNA reads TGTGCCTGGAGCGTACTCGGGGTTAGCACTGGAAACACCATATATTTT. V is TRBV30 and J is TRBJ1-3; D gene unclear. CDR3 size: 16 residues. V was clipped by 3 bases and J by 2 bases, with 17 bases between them. CDR1 and CDR2 from the germline V gene are GTSNPN and SVGIG (reference sequence).

J is TRBJ1-3 and V is TRBV5-5; D is unresolved. Germline V CDR1 and CDR2: SGHKS, YYEKEE (reference sequence). The CDR3 has 14 amino acids. The ends were cut back, 4 bases at V and 4 bases at J, with 12 bases in the middle. In DNA form, the CDR3 reads TGTGCCAGCAGCAAGAGGACGGGGGGAAACACCATATATTTT. Translating gives CASSKRTGGNTIYF. Full variable domain (rest looked up from reference TRBV5-5 and TRBJ1-3): DAGVTQSPTHLIKTRGQQVTLRCSPISGHKSVSWYQQVLGQGPQFIFQYYEKEERGRGNFPDRFSARQFPNYSSELNVNALLLGDSALYLCASSKRTGGNTIYFGEGSWLTVV.

J is TRBJ1-1 and V is TRBV5-1; TRBD1 matches at 8 bases. The CDR3 totals 14 residues. Unmatched junction bases numbered 9, after V lost 7 bases and J lost 4 bases. Germline V gene data show CDR1 as SGHRS and CDR2 as YFSETQ. The CDR3 coding sequence is TGCGCCAGCCAGGACAGGGCGGGTAGCACTGAAGCTTTCTTT. This encodes CASQDRAGSTEAFF. Variable domain in full (rest from reference TRBV5-1 and TRBJ1-1): KAGVTQTPRYLIKTRGQQVTLSCSPISGHRSVSWYQQTPGQGLQFLFEYFSETQRNKGNFPGRFSGRQFSNSRSEMNVSTLELGDSALYLCASQDRAGSTEAFFGQGTRLTVV.

This clone appeared a few times. The sample contains more than one DNA sequence encoding this CDR3. The chain uses TRBV2 and TRBJ2-2; the match to TRBD1 covers 7 bases. The length of the CDR3 is 14 residues. V lost 6 bases to trimming and J lost 5 bases; unmatched junction nucleotides: 6. CDR1 is SNHLY, CDR2 FYNNEI, per germline. The CDR3 sequence: CASREQGPTGELFF. The CDR3 nucleotides are TGTGCCAGCAGAGAACAGGGGCCTACCGGGGAGCTGTTTTTT.

This clone was seen a single time. The chain has TRBV6-5 and TRBJ2-1; TRBD2 aligns across 13 bases. Germline assignment: CDR1 MNHEY and CDR2 SVGAGI. The length of the CDR3 is 15 residues. The V gene end was trimmed by 5 bases and the J gene end by 5 bases; junction bases not matched to a gene: 3. The CDR3 spells CASSPLAGGHNEQFF. DNA of the CDR3: TGTGCCAGCAGTCCACTAGCGGGAGGGCACAATGAGCAGTTCTTC.

This rearrangement joins TRBV19 to TRBJ2-7, with TRBD1 identical over 9 bases. The V segment lost 5 bases and the J segment 2 bases; nucleotides outside the gene matches: 7. CDR3 size: 15 residues. Germline CDR1 is LNHDA and CDR2 is SQIVND (reference sequence). Here the CDR3 reads CASSSRGQGTYEQYF. CDR3 bases: TGTGCCAGTAGTTCCAGGGGACAGGGAACCTACGAGCAGTACTTC.

This clone was detected a few times. This chain joins TRBV9 and TRBJ2-5, with D maybe TRBD2 (7 bases). The CDR3 sequence is 14 residues long. The germline V gene encodes CDR1 SGDLS and CDR2 YYNGEE. V was clipped by 2 bases and J by 5 bases, with 13 bases between them. The CDR3 nucleotides read TGTGCCAGCAGCGTGGGCAGGGGAGGGGAGACCCAGTACTTC. Translated, it gives CASSVGRGGETQYF.

The V and J genes are TRBV5-4 and TRBJ2-1; 8 bases are a match to TRBD2. From germline, CDR1 is SGHNT and CDR2 YYREEE (reference sequence). This CDR3 comprises 14 residues. Trimming cost V 1 base and J 9 bases; bases outside gene matches: 6. The CDR3 region is CASSLSGSWGEQFF. DNA of the CDR3: TGTGCCAGCAGCTTGAGCGGGAGCTGGGGTGAGCAGTTCTTC.

The chain carries TRBV2 and TRBJ2-7; D call uncertain. The CDR3 totals 15 residues. The germline CDR1 and CDR2 sequences are SNHLY and FYNNEI. The V end lost 6 bases, the J end lost 6 bases, and 21 bases lay between the germline ends. The CDR3: CASRSTASPGGEQYF. CDR3 in DNA: TGTGCCAGCAGATCTACGGCCTCCCCCGGCGGCGAGCAGTACTTC.

Here the CDR3 reads CAWSVQQGAANEKLFF. The CDR3 region has the DNA TGTGCCTGGAGTGTACAACAGGGGGCGGCTAATGAAAAACTGTTTTTT. This chain uses TRBV30 with TRBJ1-4, with TRBD1 matching 9 bases. Germline V gene data show CDR1 as GTSNPN and CDR2 as SVGIG (reference sequence). The junction had 5 bases not matched to a gene; V was cut back by 0 bases and J by 3 bases. CDR3 size: 16 residues.